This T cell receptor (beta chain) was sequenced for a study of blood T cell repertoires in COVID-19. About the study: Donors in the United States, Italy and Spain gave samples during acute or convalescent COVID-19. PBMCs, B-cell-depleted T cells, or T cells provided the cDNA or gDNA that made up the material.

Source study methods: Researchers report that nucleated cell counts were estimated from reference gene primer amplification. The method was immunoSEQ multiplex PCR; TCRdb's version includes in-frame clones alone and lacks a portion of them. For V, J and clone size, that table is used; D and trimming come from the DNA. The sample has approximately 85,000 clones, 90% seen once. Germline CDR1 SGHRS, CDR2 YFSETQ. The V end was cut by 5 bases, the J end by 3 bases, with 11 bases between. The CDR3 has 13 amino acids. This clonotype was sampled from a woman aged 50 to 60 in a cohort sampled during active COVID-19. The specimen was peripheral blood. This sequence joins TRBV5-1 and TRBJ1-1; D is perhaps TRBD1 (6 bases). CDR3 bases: TGCGCCAGCAGGTTACAGGGATACACTGAAGCTTTCTTT. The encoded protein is CASRLQGYTEAFF.